This T cell receptor (beta chain) was obtained from a study of blood T cell repertoires in COVID-19. In the study overall: There were acute and convalescent COVID-19 samples, and they came from the United States, Italy and Spain.

Authors' processing steps: The authors estimated nucleated cell counts from reference gene primer amplification. Assay used: immunoSEQ multiplex PCR; TCRdb lists only in-frame clones, some missing. Clonal size and the V and J genes are those of that table, whereas D and trimming came from the DNA. Of some 83,000 clones in the sample, 84% are singletons; the top ten hold roughly 4%. CDR1 and CDR2 from the germline V gene are SGHRS and YFSETQ. V lost 4 bases to trimming and J lost 3 bases, with 14 bases between them. The CDR3 totals 15 residues. The chain joins TRBV5-1 to TRBJ1-3; a possible D gene is TRBD1 (5 bases). This sequence was found in a middle-aged man with acute or convalescent COVID-19. Material: peripheral blood. CDR3 residues: CASSRDLGFGNTIYF. The DNA for the CDR3 is TGCGCCAGCAGCCGGGACTTAGGGTTTGGAAACACCATATATTTT. Based on the CDR3 plus reference TRBV5-1 and TRBJ1-3, the full variable domain is KAGVTQTPRYLIKTRGQQVTLSCSPISGHRSVSWYQQTPGQGLQFLFEYFSETQRNKGNFPGRFSGRQFSNSRSEMNVSTLELGDSALYLCASSRDLGFGNTIYFGEGSWLTVV.